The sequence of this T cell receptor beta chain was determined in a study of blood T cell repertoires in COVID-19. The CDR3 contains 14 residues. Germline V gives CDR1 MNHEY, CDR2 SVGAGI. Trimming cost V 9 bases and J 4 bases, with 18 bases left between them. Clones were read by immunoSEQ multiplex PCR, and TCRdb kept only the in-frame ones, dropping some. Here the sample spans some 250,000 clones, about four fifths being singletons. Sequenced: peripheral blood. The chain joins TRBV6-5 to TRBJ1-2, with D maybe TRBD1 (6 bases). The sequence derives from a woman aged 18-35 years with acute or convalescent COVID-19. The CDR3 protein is CASRTAHLGYGYTF. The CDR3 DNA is TGTGCCAGTAGGACAGCCCATCTAGGCTATGGCTACACCTTC.